This T cell receptor (beta chain) was observed in a study of T cell responses to AZD1222 COVID-19 vaccine. Study outcomes and limitations: Females made up more of the donors, who were largely white British, and clonal diversity may have come out too low. It was only six AZD1222 recipients who were seropositive at baseline. Rises in breadth and depth of Spike-specific TCRs came after two AZD1222 doses.

TCRdb's copy holds only in-frame clones and misses some; the assay was immunoSEQ multiplex PCR. Of about 180,000 clones listed, around 90% are singletons. The CDR3 spans 14 residues. Trimming shortened V by 6 bases and J by 0 bases, and 8 bases separated the two germline ends. Germline V gene lookup returns CDR1 SGHAT and CDR2 FQNNGV. Regarding this clone: What it binds is not known.

This TCR was sampled from an adult who received the AZD1222 COVID-19 vaccine. The rearrangement uses TRBV11-2 and TRBJ1-4, with D perhaps TRBD1 (5 bases). The specimen was peripheral blood, collected 28 days after the second AZD1222 dose. The CDR3 here is CASRVGATNEKLFF. The CDR3 nucleotides read TGTGCCAGCAGGGTAGGGGCAACTAATGAAAAACTGTTTTTT. Supplemented by reference TRBV11-2 and TRBJ1-4, the full variable domain reads EAGVAQSPRYKIIEKRQSVAFWCNPISGHATLYWYQQILGQGPKLLIQFQNNGVVDDSQLPKDRFSAERLKGVDSTLKIQPAKLEDSAVYLCASRVGATNEKLFFGSGTQLSVL.